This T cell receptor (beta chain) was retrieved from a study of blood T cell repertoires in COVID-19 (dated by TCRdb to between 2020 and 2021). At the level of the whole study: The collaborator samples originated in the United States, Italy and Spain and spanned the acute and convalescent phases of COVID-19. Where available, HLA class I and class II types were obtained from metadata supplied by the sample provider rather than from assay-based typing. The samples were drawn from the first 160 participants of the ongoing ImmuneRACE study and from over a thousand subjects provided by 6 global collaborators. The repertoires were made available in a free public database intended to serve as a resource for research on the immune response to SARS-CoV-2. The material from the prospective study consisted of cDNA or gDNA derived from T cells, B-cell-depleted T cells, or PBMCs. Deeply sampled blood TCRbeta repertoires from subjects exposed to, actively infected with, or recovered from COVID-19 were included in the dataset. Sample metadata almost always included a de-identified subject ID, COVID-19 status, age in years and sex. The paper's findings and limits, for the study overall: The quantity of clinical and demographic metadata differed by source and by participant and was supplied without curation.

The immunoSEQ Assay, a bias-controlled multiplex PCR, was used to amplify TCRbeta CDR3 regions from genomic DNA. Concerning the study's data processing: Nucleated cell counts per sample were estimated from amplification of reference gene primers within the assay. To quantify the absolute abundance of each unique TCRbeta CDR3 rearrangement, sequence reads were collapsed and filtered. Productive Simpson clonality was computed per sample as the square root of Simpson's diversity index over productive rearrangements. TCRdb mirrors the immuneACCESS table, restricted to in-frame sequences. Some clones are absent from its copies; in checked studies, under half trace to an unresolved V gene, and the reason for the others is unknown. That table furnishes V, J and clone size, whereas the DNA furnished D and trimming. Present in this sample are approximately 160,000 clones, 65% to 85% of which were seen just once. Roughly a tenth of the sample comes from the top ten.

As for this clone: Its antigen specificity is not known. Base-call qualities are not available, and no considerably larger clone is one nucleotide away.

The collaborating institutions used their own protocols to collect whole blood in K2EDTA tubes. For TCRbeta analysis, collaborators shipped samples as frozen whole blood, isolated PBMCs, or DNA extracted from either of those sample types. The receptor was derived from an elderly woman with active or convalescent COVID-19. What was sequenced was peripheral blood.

This receptor carries the CDR3 CASSVVGGHEQFF. The DNA sequence follows: TGTGCCAGCAGTGTAGTAGGGGGACATGAGCAGTTCTTC. The chain was built from TRBV2 and TRBJ2-1, with TRBD1 as a weak D call on 6 bases. The junction shows trimming of 4 bases on V and 8 bases on J, plus 12 bases between the germline ends. The CDR3 sequence holds 13 residues, the cysteine and phenylalanine included. The sequence is cut down to CDR3 DNA, 39 bases in frame from base 1. The germline V gene provides CDR1 SNHLY and CDR2 FYNNEI. The full variable domain, with segments outside the CDR3 supplied by the reference TRBV2 and TRBJ2-1 proteins, appears as EPEVTQTPSHQVTQMGQEVILRCVPISNHLYFYWYRQILGQKVEFLVSFYNNEISEKSEIFDDQFSVERPDGSNFTLKIRSTKLEDSAMYFCASSVVGGHEQFFGPGTRLTVL.